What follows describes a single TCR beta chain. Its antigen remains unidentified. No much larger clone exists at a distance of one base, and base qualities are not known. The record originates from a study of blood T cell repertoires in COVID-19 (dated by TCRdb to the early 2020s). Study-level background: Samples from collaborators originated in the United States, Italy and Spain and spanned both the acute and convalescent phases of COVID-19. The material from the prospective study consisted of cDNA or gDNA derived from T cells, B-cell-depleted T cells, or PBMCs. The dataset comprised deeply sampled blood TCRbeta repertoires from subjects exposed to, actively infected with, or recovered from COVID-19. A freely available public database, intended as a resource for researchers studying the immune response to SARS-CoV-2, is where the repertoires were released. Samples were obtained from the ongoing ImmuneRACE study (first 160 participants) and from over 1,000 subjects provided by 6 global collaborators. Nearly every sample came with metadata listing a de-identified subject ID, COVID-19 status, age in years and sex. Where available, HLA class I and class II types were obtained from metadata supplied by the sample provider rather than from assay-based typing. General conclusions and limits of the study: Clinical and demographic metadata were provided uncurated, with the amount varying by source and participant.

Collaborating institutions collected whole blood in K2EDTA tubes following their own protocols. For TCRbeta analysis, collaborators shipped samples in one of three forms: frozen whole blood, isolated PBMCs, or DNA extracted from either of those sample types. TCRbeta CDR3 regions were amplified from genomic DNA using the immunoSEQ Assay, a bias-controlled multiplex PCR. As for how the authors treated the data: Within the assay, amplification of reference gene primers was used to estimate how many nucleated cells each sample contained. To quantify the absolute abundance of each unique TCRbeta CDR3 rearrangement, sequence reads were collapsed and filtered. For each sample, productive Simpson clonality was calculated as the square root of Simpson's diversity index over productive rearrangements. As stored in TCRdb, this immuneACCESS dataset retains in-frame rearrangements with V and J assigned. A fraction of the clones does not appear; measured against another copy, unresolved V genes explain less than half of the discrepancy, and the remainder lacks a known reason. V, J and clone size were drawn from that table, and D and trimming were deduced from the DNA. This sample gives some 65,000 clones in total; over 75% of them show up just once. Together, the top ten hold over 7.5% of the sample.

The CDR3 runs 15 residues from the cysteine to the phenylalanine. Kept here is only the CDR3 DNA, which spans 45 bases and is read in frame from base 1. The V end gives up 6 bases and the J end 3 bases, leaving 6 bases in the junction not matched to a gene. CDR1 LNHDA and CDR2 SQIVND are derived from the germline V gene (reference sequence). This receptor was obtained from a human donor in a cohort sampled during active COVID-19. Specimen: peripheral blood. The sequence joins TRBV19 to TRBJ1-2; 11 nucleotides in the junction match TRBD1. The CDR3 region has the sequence CASRDRGQGDYGYTF. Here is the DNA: TGTGCCAGTAGGGACAGGGGGCAGGGCGACTATGGCTACACCTTC.